A single sample is the source of the 32 T cell receptor beta chains below, sequenced in a study of T cell responses to AZD1222 COVID-19 vaccine. Profiling relied on immunoSEQ multiplex PCR, and the TCRdb table lists in-frame clones only, not all of them. In the table there are 150,000 to 200,000 clones, about nine tenths of which are singletons. This sample comprised peripheral blood, obtained 28 days after the second AZD1222 dose. The receptors originated from an adult who received the AZD1222 COVID-19 vaccine.

This rearrangement joins TRBV9 to TRBJ1-1; D not certain. This CDR3 comprises 13 residues. V lost 0 bases to trimming and J lost 5 bases, with 8 bases between them. Looked up from germline, CDR1 is SGDLS and CDR2 is YYNGEE. This chain's CDR3 is CASSVARRTEAFF. For the CDR3, the DNA is TGTGCCAGCAGCGTAGCCAGGAGGACTGAAGCTTTCTTT.

This chain joins TRBV4-2 and TRBJ1-2, with unresolved D. Germline-derived CDR1 and CDR2 are LGHNA and YNFKEQ. Deletions cut 2 bases from V and 8 bases from J, with 6 bases between. The CDR3 runs 11 residues. The CDR3 DNA follows: TGTGCCAGCAGCCAATATGGCGGCTACACCTTC. This gives the protein CASSQYGGYTF.

V gene TRBV12-5 combines with J gene TRBJ1-5, with unresolved D. This CDR3 spans 13 amino acids. The germline V and J ends were trimmed by 4 bases and 5 bases, with 9 bases remaining between them. Germline V gives CDR1 LGHNT, CDR2 FRNRAP. The CDR3 DNA is TGTGCTAGTGGTTCTGGGGAAGATCAGCCCCAGCATTTT. Translating it yields CASGSGEDQPQHF.

This clone was picked up a small number of times. J is TRBJ2-2 and V is TRBV11-3; TRBD2 aligns across 10 bases. The germline CDR1 and CDR2 sequences are SGHNT and YENEEA. The length of the CDR3 is 16 residues. The V gene end was trimmed by 5 bases and the J gene end by 4 bases; junction bases not matched to a gene: 7. The CDR3 coding sequence is TGTGCCAGCAGCCCGAGCGGGGGGGCGTCCACCGGGGAGCTGTTTTTT. The encoded protein is CASSPSGGASTGELFF.

This clone is a singleton in its sample. The J gene is TRBJ1-4, the V gene TRBV2, with D uncertain. This CDR3 comprises 15 residues. V lost 5 bases, J lost 0 bases, and 10 bases lay in between. CDR1 and CDR2 (germline): SNHLY, FYNNEI. CDR3 sequence (DNA): TGTGCCAGCAGTCCTTTCGGTTCAACTAATGAAAAACTGTTTTTT. Its translation: CASSPFGSTNEKLFF.

This sequence joins TRBV30 and TRBJ2-1; 9 bases line up with TRBD2. This CDR3 contains 15 residues. Per the germline V gene, CDR1 is GTSNPN and CDR2 is SVGIG (reference sequence). The V gene end was trimmed by 2 bases and the J gene end by 2 bases; junction bases not matched to a gene: 4. CDR3 sequence reads: CAWSRRGGAYNEQFF. The CDR3 DNA is TGTGCCTGGAGTCGGCGGGGGGGCGCCTACAATGAGCAGTTCTTC.

The chain joins TRBV10-1 to TRBJ2-1; TRBD2 aligns across 9 bases. Unmatched junction bases numbered 4, after V lost 3 bases and J lost 4 bases. The CDR3 length is 15 residues. The germline V gene encodes CDR1 WNHNN and CDR2 SYGVQD (reference sequence). The CDR3 reads CASSDPSGIYNEQFF. CDR3 DNA: TGCGCCAGCAGTGATCCTAGCGGGATTTACAATGAGCAGTTCTTC.

V gene TRBV3-1 (or the pseudogene TRBV3-2) combines with J gene TRBJ2-7; D possibly uses TRBD1 or TRBD2 (6 bases each). There are 14 residues in the CDR3. V was cut by 1 base and J by 2 bases, with 9 bases left in between. Germline-derived CDR1 and CDR2 are LGHDT and YNNKEL (reference sequence). Here the CDR3 reads CASSQGRGAYEQYF. The CDR3 nucleotides are TGTGCCAGCAGCCAAGGAAGGGGGGCCTACGAGCAGTACTTC.

About this clone: The CDR3 end shows no conserved phenylalanine or tryptophan, and so a read error is likely. The limits of the CDR3 on the DNA are not certain, so only TCRdb's listed CDR3 is given. The gene calls are TRBV27 and TRBJ1-3. The CDR3 is 13 residues long, counting both termini. In germline, CDR1 is MNHEY, CDR2 SMNVEV (reference sequence). The CDR3 protein is CASKSGAGPASGG.

With regard to this clone: The junction departs from the called germline gene at one end, perhaps through a read error. The chain joins TRBV7-3 to TRBJ1-3; 8 bases are a match to TRBD1. From germline, CDR1 is SGHTA and CDR2 FQGTGA. The CDR3 runs to 13 residues. In DNA form, the CDR3 reads TGTGCCAGCAGCCTCGGGACAGGACCCCTTTCGCGGTTT. Translated: CASSLGTGPLSRF.

This clone was detected once. The rearrangement joins TRBV10-2 to TRBJ1-6, with D perhaps matching TRBD1 (6 bases). CDR1 is WSHSY and CDR2 is SAAADI in the germline V gene. Between the trimmed V and J ends, which lost 6 bases and 0 bases, there was a span of 12 bases. This CDR3 contains 16 residues. CDR3 sequence reads: CASSEGVSSYNSPLHF. The DNA of the CDR3 is TGCGCCAGCAGCGAGGGGGTCAGCTCCTATAATTCACCCCTCCACTTT.

The chain uses TRBV2 and TRBJ1-3, with 8 bases fitting TRBD1. The CDR3 runs 15 residues. The V gene's germline CDR1 is SNHLY and CDR2 FYNNEI. V dropped 4 bases and J dropped 0; count of bases not matched to a gene: 2. The DNA for the CDR3 is TGTGCCAGCAGTGGGACAGGGCACTCTGGAAACACCATATATTTT. Amino acids: CASSGTGHSGNTIYF.

The genes are TRBV19 and TRBJ2-5; TRBD2 matches at 7 bases. Germline V gene sequence: CDR1 LNHDA, CDR2 SQIVND (reference sequence). This CDR3 has 15 amino acids. V was pared by 6 bases and J by 2 bases, with 9 bases of the junction left unmatched. The CDR3 is CASRTGTKHQETQYF. CDR3 nucleotides: TGTGCCAGTAGAACCGGGACTAAACATCAAGAGACCCAGTACTTC.

The CDR3 here is CASSLAGTGDYGYTF. In nucleotides, the CDR3 is TGTGCCAGCAGCTTAGCCGGGACAGGGGACTATGGCTACACCTTC. The gene calls are TRBV7-2 and TRBJ1-2; 10 bases are a match to TRBD1. The CDR3 covers 15 residues. J was trimmed by 3 bases and V by 0 bases; bases with no gene match: 1. From germline, CDR1 is SGHTA and CDR2 FQGNSA.

This clone was detected once. DNA for the CDR3: TGTGCCAGCAGCTACGGACAGGGCTATGGCTACACCTTC. It codes for CASSYGQGYGYTF. The chain carries TRBV5-8 and TRBJ1-2; the match to TRBD1 covers 8 bases. The CDR3 runs to 13 residues. The germline V gene encodes CDR1 SGHTS and CDR2 YDEGEE. V lost 3 bases and J lost 4; bases outside the gene matches: 2. Using reference TRBV5-8 and TRBJ1-2 for the parts outside the CDR3, the full variable domain is EAGVTQSPTHLIKTRGQQATLRCSPISGHTSVYWYQQALGLGLQFLLWYDEGEERNRGNFPPRFSGRQFPNYSSELNVNALELEDSALYLCASSYGQGYGYTFGSGTRLTVV.

V gene TRBV9 combines with J gene TRBJ1-5, with a weak D call TRBD1 (5 bases). The germline V and J ends were trimmed by 4 bases and 4 bases, with 15 bases remaining between them. CDR3 length equals 15 residues. The germline V gene encodes CDR1 SGDLS and CDR2 YYNGEE. This CDR3 reads CASSPTSTENQPQHF. DNA of the CDR3: TGTGCCAGCAGCCCCACTTCGACAGAGAATCAGCCCCAGCATTTT.

This sequence joins TRBV7-9 and TRBJ2-3; 11 bases match TRBD2. CDR3 length: 15 amino acids. V shed 5 bases and J 2 bases; nucleotides not matched to a gene: 3. Germline CDR1 is SEHNR and CDR2 is FQNEAQ (reference sequence). CDR3 in amino acids: CASSTSGSPTDTQYF. The DNA of the CDR3 is TGTGCCAGCAGCACTAGCGGGAGCCCCACAGATACGCAGTATTTT.

V and J are TRBV6-2 or TRBV6-3 and TRBJ1-1, with 7 bases identical to TRBD1. Germline lookup yields CDR1 MNHEY and CDR2 SVGEGT. V gave up 6 bases and J gave up 1 base; unmatched junction bases: 5. This CDR3 has 14 residues. The CDR3 loop reads CASSLQGRNTEAFF. The DNA of the CDR3 is TGTGCCAGCAGCTTACAGGGGAGGAACACTGAAGCTTTCTTT.

The chain is built from TRBV6-2 or TRBV6-3 and TRBJ2-3; 10 nucleotides match TRBD2. The length of the CDR3 is 18 residues. V trimming: 0 bases; J trimming: 2 bases; junction bases outside the gene matches: 8. The germline gives CDR1 MNHEY, CDR2 SVGEGT. CDR3: CASSYSTSGTSATDTQYF. The DNA of the CDR3 is TGTGCCAGCAGTTACTCAACTTCCGGGACTAGCGCCACAGATACGCAGTATTTT.

The rearrangement uses TRBV6-6 and TRBJ1-2; D is perhaps TRBD1 (5 bases). The CDR3 extends over 16 amino acids. V lost 2 bases and J lost 7, with 20 bases in between. In germline, CDR1 is MNHNY, CDR2 SVGAGI (reference sequence). The CDR3 here is CASSYRSGKEPSGYTF. CDR3 bases: TGTGCCAGCAGTTACAGGTCAGGGAAGGAACCAAGTGGCTACACCTTC.

The chain joins TRBV2 to TRBJ2-5; a possible D gene is TRBD2 (5 bases). CDR1 and CDR2 from the germline V gene are SNHLY and FYNNEI. V was shortened by 7 bases and J by 5 bases, with 14 bases between the two germline ends. The CDR3 is 13 residues long. The CDR3 bases are TGTGCCAGCACCTGGTGGGAGAGGGAGACCCAGTACTTC. Translation: CASTWWERETQYF.

This clone was recorded only once. V is TRBV7-2 and J is TRBJ1-1; D perhaps matches TRBD1 (5 bases). V was pared by 2 bases and J by 4 bases, with 11 bases between. The germline CDR1 and CDR2 sequences are SGHTA and FQGNSA. This CDR3 is built from 14 residues. The CDR3 nucleotides are TGTGCCAGCAGCTTATCCAGGGTAAGCACTGAAGCTTTCTTT. It yields the protein CASSLSRVSTEAFF.

The gene calls are TRBV5-1 and TRBJ2-2; no reliable D call. V was clipped by 4 bases and J by 0 bases, with 13 bases between them. Germline V gene data show CDR1 as SGHRS and CDR2 as YFSETQ. The CDR3 is made up of 16 amino acids. The CDR3 sequence is CASSQLGTANTGELFF. The CDR3 DNA sequence: TGCGCCAGCAGCCAGCTCGGAACGGCGAACACCGGGGAGCTGTTTTTT.

The J gene is TRBJ1-5, the V gene TRBV25-1; D is ambiguous. V lost 9 bases and J 2 bases, leaving 17 bases between the germline ends. Germline V gene lookup returns CDR1 MGHDK and CDR2 SYGVNS. The CDR3 is 15 residues long. DNA of the CDR3: TGTGCCAGTCCCTCGAGGCCGGGAGGCAATCAGCCCCAGCATTTT. Protein product: CASPSRPGGNQPQHF.

Details on this clone: The same CDR3 also results from other DNA sequences found in this sample. The chain has TRBV7-9 and TRBJ1-1; 8 bases are a match to TRBD1. J lost 4 bases, V lost 3 bases, and 4 bases had no gene match. There are 14 residues in the CDR3. Germline assignment: CDR1 SEHNR and CDR2 FQNEAQ (reference sequence). CDR3 DNA sequence: TGTGCCAGCAGCTTGACAGGGGTTGGCACTGAAGCTTTCTTT. The encoded protein is CASSLTGVGTEAFF.

This clone was seen more than once but under ten times. The V call is TRBV5-4, the J call TRBJ2-7; 13 bases line up with TRBD2. Germline V CDR1 and CDR2: SGHNT, YYREEE (reference sequence). The V gene end was trimmed by 8 bases and the J gene end by 1 base; junction bases not matched to a gene: 6. The CDR3 has 15 residues. The CDR3 region is CARTGTSGTSYEQYF. The CDR3 region has the DNA TGTGCCAGAACCGGGACTAGCGGGACTTCCTACGAGCAGTACTTC.

V usage is TRBV5-4 and J usage is TRBJ1-1; D is undetermined. This CDR3 is built from 16 residues. Trimming took off 0 bases at V and 0 bases at J, with 12 bases between the two ends. In germline, CDR1 is SGHNT, CDR2 YYREEE (reference sequence). This chain's CDR3 is CASSLGAGIMNTEAFF. CDR3 sequence (DNA): TGTGCCAGCAGCTTGGGGGCTGGGATCATGAACACTGAAGCTTTCTTT.

The chain recombines TRBV3-1 (or the pseudogene TRBV3-2) with TRBJ2-7; TRBD2 matches at 10 bases. Germline V gene sequence: CDR1 LGHDT, CDR2 YNNKEL (reference sequence). This CDR3 contains 16 residues. V trimming: 2 bases; J trimming: 0 bases; junction bases outside the gene matches: 4. The CDR3 DNA sequence: TGTGCCAGCAGCCAACTTAGCGGGAGGTCCTCCTACGAGCAGTACTTC. Residues: CASSQLSGRSSYEQYF.

The chain joins TRBV2 to TRBJ1-2; 7 bases line up with TRBD1. V lost 6 bases and J lost 6; bases outside the gene matches: 10. The germline V gene encodes CDR1 SNHLY and CDR2 FYNNEI. This CDR3 comprises 14 residues. The DNA of the CDR3 is TGTGCCAGCAGCCTCGACAGGGTAGGTGATGGCTACACCTTC. It is translated as CASSLDRVGDGYTF.

The rearrangement joins TRBV19 to TRBJ1-5; 10 bases match TRBD1. With 5 bases clipped from V and 4 bases from J, the junction kept 5 bases outside the gene matches. The V gene's germline CDR1 is LNHDA and CDR2 SQIVND (reference sequence). This CDR3 has 15 residues. This chain's CDR3 is CASSADRGRNQPQHF. CDR3 nucleotide sequence: TGTGCCAGTAGTGCCGACAGGGGGCGGAATCAGCCCCAGCATTTT.

The chain employs TRBV5-4 and TRBJ1-1, with D possibly being TRBD1 (5 bases). The CDR3 covers 15 residues. The V and J ends lost 7 bases and 0 bases respectively, with 16 bases between them. Germline CDR1 and CDR2: SGHNT and YYREEE (reference sequence). The CDR3 reads CASQPDSLMNTEAFF. In DNA, the CDR3 is TGTGCCAGCCAGCCCGACAGCTTAATGAACACTGAAGCTTTCTTT. The complete variable domain, with remaining parts taken from reference TRBV5-4 and TRBJ1-1, reads ETGVTQSPTHLIKTRGQQVTLRCSSQSGHNTVSWYQQALGQGPQFIFQYYREEENGRGNFPPRFSGLQFPNYSSELNVNALELDDSALYLCASQPDSLMNTEAFFGQGTRLTVV.

The chain joins TRBV5-6 to TRBJ1-3; D gene uncertain. The CDR3 spans 15 residues. Germline values: CDR1 SGHDT, CDR2 YYEEEE. Trimming pared 2 bases from V and 2 bases from J, leaving 11 bases between. The CDR3 bases are TGTGCCAGCAGCTTCCGGGTCGGAACTGGAAACACCATATATTTT. Its protein is CASSFRVGTGNTIYF.